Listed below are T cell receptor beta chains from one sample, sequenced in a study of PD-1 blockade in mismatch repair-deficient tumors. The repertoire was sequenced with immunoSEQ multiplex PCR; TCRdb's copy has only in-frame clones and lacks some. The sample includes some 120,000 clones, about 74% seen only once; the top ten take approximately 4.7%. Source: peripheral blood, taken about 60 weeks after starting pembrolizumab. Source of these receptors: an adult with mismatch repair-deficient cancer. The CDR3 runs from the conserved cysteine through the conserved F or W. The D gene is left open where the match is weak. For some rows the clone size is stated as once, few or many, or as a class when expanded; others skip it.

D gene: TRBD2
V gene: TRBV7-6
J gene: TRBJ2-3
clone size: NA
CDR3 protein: CASSLRVSGGGPDTQYF
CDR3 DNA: TGTGCCAGCAGCTTACGGGTTTCCGGGGGGGGGCCAGATACGCAGTATTTT

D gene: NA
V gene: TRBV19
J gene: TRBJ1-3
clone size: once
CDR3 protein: CASSGRKGNTIYF
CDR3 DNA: TGTGCCAGTAGTGGCAGGAAAGGAAACACCATATATTTT

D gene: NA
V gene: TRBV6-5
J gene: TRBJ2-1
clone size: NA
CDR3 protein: CASSFGTNEQFF
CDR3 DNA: TGTGCCAGCAGTTTCGGAACGAATGAGCAGTTCTTC

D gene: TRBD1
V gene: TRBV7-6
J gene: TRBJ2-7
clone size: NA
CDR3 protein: CASSSTKGQVFSYEQYF
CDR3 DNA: TGTGCCAGCAGCTCGACCAAAGGACAGGTTTTCTCCTACGAGCAGTACTTC

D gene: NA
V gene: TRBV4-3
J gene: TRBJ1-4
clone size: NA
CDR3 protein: CASGWGQDGEGKLFF
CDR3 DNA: TGCGCCAGCGGCTGGGGGCAGGACGGTGAGGGAAAACTGTTTTTT

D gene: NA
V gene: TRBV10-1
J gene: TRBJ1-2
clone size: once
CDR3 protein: CARGPRPAVYGYTF
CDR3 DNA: TGCGCCAGAGGACCCCGCCCTGCTGTATATGGCTACACCTTC

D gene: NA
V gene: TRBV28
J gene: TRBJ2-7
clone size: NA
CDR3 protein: CASSLEGKFREQYF
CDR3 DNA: TGTGCCAGCAGTTTAGAGGGAAAGTTTCGCGAGCAGTACTTC

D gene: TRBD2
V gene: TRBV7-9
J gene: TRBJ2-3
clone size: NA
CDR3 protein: CASSLWGLAALEGDTQYF
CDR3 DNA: TGTGCCAGCAGCTTATGGGGTCTAGCGGCCTTGGAGGGGGATACGCAGTATTTT

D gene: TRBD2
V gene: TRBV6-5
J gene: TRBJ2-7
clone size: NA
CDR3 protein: CASRIGGRPYEQYF
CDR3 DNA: TGTGCCAGCAGGATAGGCGGGAGGCCCTACGAGCAGTACTTC

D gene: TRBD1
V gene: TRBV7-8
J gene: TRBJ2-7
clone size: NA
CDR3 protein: CASSPRQGMSYEQYF
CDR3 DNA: TGTGCCAGCAGCCCGCGACAGGGAATGTCCTACGAGCAGTACTTC

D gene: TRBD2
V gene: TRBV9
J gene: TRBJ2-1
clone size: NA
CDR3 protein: CASSTGRGDYNEQFF
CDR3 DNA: TGTGCCAGCAGCACGGGACGGGGGGACTACAATGAGCAGTTCTTC

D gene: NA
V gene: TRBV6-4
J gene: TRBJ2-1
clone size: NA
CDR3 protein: CASSDSNLARSYNEQFF
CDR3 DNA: TGTGCCAGCAGTGACTCTAACCTAGCGCGCTCCTACAATGAGCAGTTCTTC

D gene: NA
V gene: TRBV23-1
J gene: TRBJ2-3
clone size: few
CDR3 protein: CASSWGPDTQYF
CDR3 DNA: TGCGCCAGCAGTTGGGGGCCAGATACGCAGTATTTT

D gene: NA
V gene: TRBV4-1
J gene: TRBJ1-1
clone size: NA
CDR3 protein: CASSQDQVYTEAFF
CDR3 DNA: TGCGCCAGCAGCCAAGATCAGGTTTACACTGAAGCTTTCTTT

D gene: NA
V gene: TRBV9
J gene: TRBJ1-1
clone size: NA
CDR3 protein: CASARLLMNTEAFF
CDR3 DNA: TGTGCCAGCGCGCGGCTGCTCATGAACACTGAAGCTTTCTTT

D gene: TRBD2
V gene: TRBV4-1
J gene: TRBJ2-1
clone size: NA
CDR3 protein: CASSRGLAASYNEQFF
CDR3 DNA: TGCGCCAGCAGCCGGGGACTAGCGGCCTCCTACAATGAGCAGTTCTTC

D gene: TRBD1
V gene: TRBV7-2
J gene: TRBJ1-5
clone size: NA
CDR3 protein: CASSPMDRGYQPQHF
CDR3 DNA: TGTGCCAGCAGCCCCATGGACAGGGGGTATCAGCCCCAGCATTTT

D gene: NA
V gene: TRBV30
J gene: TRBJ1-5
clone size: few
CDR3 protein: CASGRGGDQPQHF
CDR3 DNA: TGTGCCTCCGGGCGGGGAGGGGATCAGCCCCAGCATTTT

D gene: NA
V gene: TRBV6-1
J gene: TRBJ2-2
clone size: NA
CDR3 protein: CASSGPRKELFF
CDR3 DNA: TGTGCCAGCAGTGGACCTCGAAAAGAGCTGTTTTTT

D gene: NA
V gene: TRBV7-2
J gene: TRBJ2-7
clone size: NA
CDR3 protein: CASSLVGSSYEQYF
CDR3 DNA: TGTGCCAGCAGCTTAGTGGGCAGCTCCTACGAGCAGTACTTC

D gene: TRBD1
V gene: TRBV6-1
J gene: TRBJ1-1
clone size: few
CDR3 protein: CASSARLPGGGSDTEAFF
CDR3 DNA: TGTGCCAGCAGTGCCCGACTGCCAGGGGGCGGGTCGGACACTGAAGCTTTCTTT

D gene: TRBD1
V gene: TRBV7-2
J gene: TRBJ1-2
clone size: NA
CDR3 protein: CASSWTGTNYGYTF
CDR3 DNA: TGTGCCAGCAGCTGGACAGGGACCAACTATGGCTACACCTTC

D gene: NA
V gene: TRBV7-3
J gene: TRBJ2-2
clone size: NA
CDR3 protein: CASSLRGGTGELFF
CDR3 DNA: TGTGCCAGCAGCTTAAGAGGCGGGACCGGGGAGCTGTTTTTT

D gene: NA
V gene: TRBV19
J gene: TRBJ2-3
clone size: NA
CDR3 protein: CASSMAHTQYF
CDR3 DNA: TGTGCCAGTAGTATGGCACATACGCAGTATTTT

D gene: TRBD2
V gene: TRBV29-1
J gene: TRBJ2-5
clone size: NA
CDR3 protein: CSVGPGLAVQETQYF
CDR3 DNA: TGCAGCGTAGGACCGGGACTAGCGGTTCAAGAGACCCAGTACTTC

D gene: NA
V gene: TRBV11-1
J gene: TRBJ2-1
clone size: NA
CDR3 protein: CASSHSGVSNEQFF
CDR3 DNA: TGTGCCAGCAGCCACTCCGGAGTTTCGAATGAGCAGTTCTTC

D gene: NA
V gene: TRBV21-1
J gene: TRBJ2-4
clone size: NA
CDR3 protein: CASSTPGGARGNIQYF
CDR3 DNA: TGTGCCAGCAGCACCCCCGGGGGCGCCAGGGGAAACATTCAGTACTTC

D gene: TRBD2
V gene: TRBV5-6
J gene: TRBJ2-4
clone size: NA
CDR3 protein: CASSAILAGENIQYF
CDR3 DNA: TGTGCCAGCAGCGCCATACTAGCGGGAGAAAACATTCAGTACTTC

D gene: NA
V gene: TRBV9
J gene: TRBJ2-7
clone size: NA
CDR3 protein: CASSVVRGQRKDYEQYF
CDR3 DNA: TGTGCCAGCAGCGTAGTAAGAGGGCAGCGAAAAGACTACGAGCAGTACTTC

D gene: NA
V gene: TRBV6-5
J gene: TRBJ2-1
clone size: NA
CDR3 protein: CASRGQGAYNEQFF
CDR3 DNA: TGTGCCAGCCGAGGACAAGGGGCCTACAATGAGCAGTTCTTC

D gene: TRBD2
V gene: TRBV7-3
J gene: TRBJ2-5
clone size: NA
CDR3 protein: CASSRTREETQYF
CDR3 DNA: TGTGCCAGCAGCCGGACTAGGGAAGAGACCCAGTACTTC

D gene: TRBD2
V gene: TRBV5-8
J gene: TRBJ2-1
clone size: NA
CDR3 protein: CASSRREDHNEQFF
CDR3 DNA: TGTGCCAGCTCACGGCGGGAGGACCACAATGAGCAGTTCTTC

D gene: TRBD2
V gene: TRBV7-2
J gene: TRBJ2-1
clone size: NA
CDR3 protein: CASSLGLAGAGEQFF
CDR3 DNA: TGTGCCAGCAGCTTAGGACTAGCGGGAGCGGGTGAGCAGTTCTTC

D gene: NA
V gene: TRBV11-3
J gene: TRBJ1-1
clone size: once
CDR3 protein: CASSLSADEAFF
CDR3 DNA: TGTGCCAGCAGCTTATCGGCGGATGAAGCTTTCTTT

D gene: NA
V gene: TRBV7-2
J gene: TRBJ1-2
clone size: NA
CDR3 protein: CASSPRQNDNYGYTF
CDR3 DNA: TGTGCCAGCAGCCCCCGACAGAATGACAACTATGGCTACACCTTC

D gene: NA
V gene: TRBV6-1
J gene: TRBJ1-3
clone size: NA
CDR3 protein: CASSADSPGSGNTIYF
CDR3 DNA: TGTGCCAGCAGTGCGGACAGCCCAGGCTCTGGAAACACCATATATTTT

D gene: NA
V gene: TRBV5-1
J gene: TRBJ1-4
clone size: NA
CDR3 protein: CASSIQGNSNEKLFF
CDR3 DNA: TGCGCCAGCAGCATCCAGGGGAATTCTAATGAAAAACTGTTTTTT

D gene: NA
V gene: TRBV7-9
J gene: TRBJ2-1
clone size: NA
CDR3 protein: CASSSGRGIDEQFF
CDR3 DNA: TGTGCCAGCAGCTCCGGGAGAGGGATCGATGAGCAGTTCTTC

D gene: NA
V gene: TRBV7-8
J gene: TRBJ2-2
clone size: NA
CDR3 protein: CASSPMVGRSTGELFF
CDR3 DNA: TGTGCCAGCAGCCCAATGGTGGGGAGAAGTACCGGGGAGCTGTTTTTT

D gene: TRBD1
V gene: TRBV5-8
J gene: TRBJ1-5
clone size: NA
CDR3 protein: CASRGDRDNQPQHF
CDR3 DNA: TGTGCCAGCAGGGGGGACAGGGATAATCAGCCCCAGCATTTT

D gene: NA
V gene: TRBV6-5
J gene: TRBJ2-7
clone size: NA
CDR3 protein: CAAGRPLSYEQYF
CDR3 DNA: TGTGCCGCGGGGAGGCCTCTCTCCTACGAGCAGTACTTC

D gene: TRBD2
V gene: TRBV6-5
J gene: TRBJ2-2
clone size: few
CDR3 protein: CASRGRLNTGELFF
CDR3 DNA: TGTGCCAGCCGCGGGAGGCTGAACACCGGGGAGCTGTTTTTT